One sample yielded the 17 T cell receptor beta chains listed below, sequenced in a study of blood T cell repertoires in COVID-19. Assay used: immunoSEQ multiplex PCR; TCRdb lists only in-frame clones, some missing. The data hold 75,000 to 100,000 clones, with roughly 85% observed a single time. The sequenced sample consisted of peripheral blood. Receptors originate from a man in his 70s with acute or convalescent COVID-19.

This clone was detected only once. The chain combines TRBV28 with TRBJ1-5, with D possibly matching TRBD1 (5 bases). The germline V gene has CDR1 MDHEN and CDR2 SYDVKM. Trimming cost V 3 bases and J 4 bases, with 16 bases left between them. The CDR3 extends over 16 amino acids. CDR3 sequence (DNA): TGTGCCAGCAGTTTCGGGACGCTCGGGGGGAATCAGCCCCAGCATTTT. Its translation: CASSFGTLGGNQPQHF.

V gene TRBV30 combines with J gene TRBJ2-1, with a weak D call TRBD2 (5 bases). Per the germline V gene, CDR1 is GTSNPN and CDR2 is SVGIG (reference sequence). Trimming pared 0 bases from V and 3 bases from J, leaving 12 bases between. This CDR3 is 15 amino acids long. CDR3 nucleotides: TGTGCCTGGAGTGTTCCGAGGGCGAGCTACAATGAGCAGTTCTTC. It is translated as CAWSVPRASYNEQFF.

This chain links TRBV11-2 with TRBJ1-1; D gene unclear. Germline V CDR1 and CDR2: SGHAT, FQNNGV. The V end lost 0 bases, the J end lost 4 bases, and 15 bases lay between the germline ends. CDR3 length: 16 residues. The CDR3 sequence: CASSLERFGGSTEAFF. CDR3 sequence (DNA): TGTGCCAGCAGCTTAGAGAGGTTCGGTGGGAGCACTGAAGCTTTCTTT.

The chain has TRBV28 and TRBJ1-2, with 9 bases that match TRBD1. V was clipped by 6 bases and J by 8 bases; unmatched bases: 7. The CDR3 sequence is 13 residues long. Germline-derived CDR1 and CDR2 are MDHEN and SYDVKM. This chain's CDR3 is CASRPGQGRGYTF. The CDR3 nucleotides read TGTGCCAGCAGACCGGGACAGGGTCGCGGCTACACCTTC.

The CDR3 nucleotides are TGCAGCGTTTTTTATTGGGCTAGCGGGGTATACAATGAGCAGTTCTTC. Residues: CSVFYWASGVYNEQFF. This chain links TRBV29-1 with TRBJ2-1; TRBD2 matches at 9 bases. V gave up 5 bases and J gave up 4 bases; unmatched junction bases: 12. Germline V CDR1 and CDR2: SQVTM, ANQGSEA. CDR3 length equals 16 residues.

CDR3 residues: CASSPGTRTNYGYTF. CDR3 DNA sequence: TGTGCCAGCAGCCCCGGGACAAGAACTAACTATGGCTACACCTTC. The V call is TRBV11-2, the J call TRBJ1-2; D might be TRBD1 (6 bases). The CDR3 has 15 residues. Trimming took off 5 bases at V and 0 bases at J, with 13 bases between the two ends. Germline V CDR1 and CDR2: SGHAT, FQNNGV.

V and J are TRBV10-2 and TRBJ2-3, with D maybe TRBD2 (5 bases). Germline CDR1 WSHSY, CDR2 SAAADI. V dropped 4 bases and J dropped 3 bases, with 14 bases sitting between them. CDR3 length equals 15 residues. CDR3 nucleotide sequence: TGCGCCAGCAGTGCGGTCGGACTGGAAACAGATACGCAGTATTTT. It encodes CASSAVGLETDTQYF.

The chain links TRBV24-1 to TRBJ1-3; D is possibly TRBD1 (6 bases). This CDR3 has 15 amino acids. From germline, CDR1 is KGHDR and CDR2 SFDVKD. Trimming shortened V by 0 bases and J by 6 bases, and 11 bases separated the two germline ends. The CDR3 here is CATSDLKQGKNTIYF. In DNA, the CDR3 is TGTGCCACCAGTGATTTGAAGCAGGGGAAAAACACCATATATTTT.

V gene TRBV15 combines with J gene TRBJ1-3, with 8 bases that match TRBD1. The V segment lost 0 bases and the J segment 9 bases; nucleotides outside the gene matches: 10. Germline V gene sequence: CDR1 LNHNV, CDR2 YYDKDF (reference sequence). The CDR3 is 16 amino acids. The CDR3 nucleotides are TGTGCCACCAGCAGAGATCTGGGACAGGCTGGGTTCACCATATATTTT. This gives the protein CATSRDLGQAGFTIYF.

The chain joins TRBV7-8 to TRBJ1-5; 9 nucleotides align to TRBD1. The CDR3 contains 16 residues. Looked up from germline, CDR1 is SGHVS and CDR2 is FQNEAQ. Trimming removed 5 bases from V and 7 bases from J; junction bases left unmatched: 12. CDR3 in amino acids: CASSLRDRDFPQPQHF. The CDR3, as DNA: TGTGCCAGCAGCCTCCGGGACAGGGATTTTCCCCAGCCCCAGCATTTT.

This chain connects TRBV6-5 to TRBJ1-6, with D unclear. This CDR3 spans 15 amino acids. Per germline, CDR1 MNHEY and CDR2 SVGAGI. V was cut by 0 bases and J by 5 bases, with 8 bases left in between. The CDR3 region is CASSYSRLNNSPLHF. The CDR3 DNA reads TGTGCCAGCAGTTACTCGAGACTGAATAATTCACCCCTCCACTTT.

The gene calls are TRBV25-1 and TRBJ2-7; TRBD1 might be the D (5 bases). Trimming pared 2 bases from V and 0 bases from J, leaving 14 bases between. CDR1 and CDR2 (germline): MGHDK, SYGVNS. The CDR3 spans 16 residues. This chain's CDR3 is CASSEGWGYRSYEQYF. The DNA of the CDR3 is TGTGCCAGCAGTGAAGGGTGGGGCTACCGCTCCTACGAGCAGTACTTC.

The CDR3: CASSHDPGAYNEQFF. The CDR3 nucleotides read TGCGCCAGCAGCCATGACCCGGGGGCCTACAATGAGCAGTTCTTC. This rearrangement joins TRBV4-1 to TRBJ2-1; possibly TRBD2 for D (6 bases). Between the trimmed V and J ends, which lost 3 bases and 2 bases, there was a span of 11 bases. Germline lookup yields CDR1 MGHRA and CDR2 YSYEKL. This CDR3 is 15 amino acids long.

This chain links TRBV6-5 with TRBJ2-1; 10 bases are a match to TRBD2. Germline V gene data show CDR1 as MNHEY and CDR2 as SVGAGI. This CDR3 spans 16 amino acids. V was clipped by 0 bases and J by 9 bases; unmatched bases: 8. CDR3 sequence reads: CASSYSGSGGGGEQFF. The CDR3 nucleotides read TGTGCCAGCAGTTACTCGGGAAGCGGGGGGGGTGGTGAGCAGTTCTTC.

The chain links TRBV7-2 to TRBJ2-1; D possibly corresponds to TRBD2 (6 bases). Trimming removed 5 bases from V and 5 bases from J, with 16 bases in between. CDR3 length: 15 amino acids. CDR1 is SGHTA and CDR2 is FQGNSA in the germline V gene. The CDR3 nucleotides are TGTGCCAGCAGCCTAAGGAGGGGCAGAAACAATGAGCAGTTCTTC. Residues: CASSLRRGRNNEQFF.

The V and J genes are TRBV27 and TRBJ1-1, with TRBD1 as a possible D gene (6 bases). Germline CDR1 is MNHEY and CDR2 is SMNVEV (reference sequence). The CDR3 spans 14 residues. Trimming removed 3 bases from V and 8 bases from J, with 16 bases in between. CDR3 nucleotides: TGTGCCAGCAGTTTTCAGGGGCGTATGTTAGAAGCTTTCTTT. It specifies CASSFQGRMLEAFF.

V gene TRBV7-6 combines with J gene TRBJ1-1; no clear D. The CDR3 spans 16 residues. Germline V gene data show CDR1 as SGHVS and CDR2 as FNYEAQ. V was trimmed by 4 bases and J by 1 base, leaving 16 bases between them. This CDR3 reads CASSSSPPGGNTEAFF. CDR3 DNA sequence: TGTGCCAGCAGCTCCTCACCACCGGGAGGGAACACTGAAGCTTTCTTT.